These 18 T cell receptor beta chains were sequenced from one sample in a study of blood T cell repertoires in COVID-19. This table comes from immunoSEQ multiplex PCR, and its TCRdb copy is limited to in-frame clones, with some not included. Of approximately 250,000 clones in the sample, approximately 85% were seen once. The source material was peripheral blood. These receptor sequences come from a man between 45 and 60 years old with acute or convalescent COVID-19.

DNA for the CDR3: TGTGCCAGCAGCGCCCGGGGGACTAGCCCCCGGCTTGAGCAGTTCTTC. Protein product: CASSARGTSPRLEQFF. V and J are TRBV9 and TRBJ2-1; 9 bases match TRBD2. Germline trimming cut 3 bases from V and 9 bases from J; bases unmatched to any gene: 13. Germline assignment: CDR1 SGDLS and CDR2 YYNGEE. The CDR3 spans 16 residues.

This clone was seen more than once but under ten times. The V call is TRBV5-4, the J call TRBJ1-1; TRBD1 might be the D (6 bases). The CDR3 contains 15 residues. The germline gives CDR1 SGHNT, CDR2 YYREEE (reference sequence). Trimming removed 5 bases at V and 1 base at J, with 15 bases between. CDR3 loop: CASRKRQAPNTEAFF. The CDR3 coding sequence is TGTGCCAGCAGGAAAAGACAGGCGCCGAACACTGAAGCTTTCTTT.

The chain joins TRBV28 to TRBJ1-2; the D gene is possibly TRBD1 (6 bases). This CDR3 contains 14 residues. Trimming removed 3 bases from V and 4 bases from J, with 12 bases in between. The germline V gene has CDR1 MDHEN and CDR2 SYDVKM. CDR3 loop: CASSFGGAGYGYTF. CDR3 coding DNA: TGTGCCAGCAGTTTCGGGGGGGCCGGCTATGGCTACACCTTC.

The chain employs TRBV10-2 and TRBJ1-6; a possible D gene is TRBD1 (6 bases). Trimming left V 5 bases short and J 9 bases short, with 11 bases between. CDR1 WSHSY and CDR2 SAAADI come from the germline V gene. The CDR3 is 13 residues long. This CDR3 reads CASSSGVFSPLHF. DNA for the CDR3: TGCGCCAGCAGTTCAGGGGTATTTTCACCCCTCCACTTT.

In nucleotides, the CDR3 is TGTGCCAGCAGCCAAGATTATGGAACAGTCTATGGCTACACCTTC. This gives the protein CASSQDYGTVYGYTF. The chain couples TRBV3-1 (or the pseudogene TRBV3-2) to TRBJ1-2, with D uncertain. V was clipped by 0 bases and J by 4 bases, with 12 bases between them. CDR3 length: 15 residues. Looked up from germline, CDR1 is LGHDT and CDR2 is YNNKEL (reference sequence).

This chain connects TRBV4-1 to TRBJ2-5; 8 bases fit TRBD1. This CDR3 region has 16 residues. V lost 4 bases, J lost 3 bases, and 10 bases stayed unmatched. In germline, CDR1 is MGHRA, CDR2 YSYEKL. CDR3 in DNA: TGCGCCAGCAGCCGCCTGTCCACGGGACAGGAAGAGACCCAGTACTTC. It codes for CASSRLSTGQEETQYF.

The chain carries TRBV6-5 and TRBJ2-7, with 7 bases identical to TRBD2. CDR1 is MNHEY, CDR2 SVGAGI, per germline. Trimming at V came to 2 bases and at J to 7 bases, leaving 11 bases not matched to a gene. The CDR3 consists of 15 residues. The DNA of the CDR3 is TGTGCCAGCAGTTACCTCGCCGGGACTATCGGGGAGCAGTACTTC. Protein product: CASSYLAGTIGEQYF.

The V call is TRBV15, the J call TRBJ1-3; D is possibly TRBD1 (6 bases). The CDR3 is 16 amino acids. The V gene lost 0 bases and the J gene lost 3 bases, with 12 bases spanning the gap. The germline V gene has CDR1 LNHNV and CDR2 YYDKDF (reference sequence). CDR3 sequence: CATSREAGASGNTIYF. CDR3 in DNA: TGTGCCACCAGCAGAGAGGCGGGGGCAAGTGGAAACACCATATATTTT.

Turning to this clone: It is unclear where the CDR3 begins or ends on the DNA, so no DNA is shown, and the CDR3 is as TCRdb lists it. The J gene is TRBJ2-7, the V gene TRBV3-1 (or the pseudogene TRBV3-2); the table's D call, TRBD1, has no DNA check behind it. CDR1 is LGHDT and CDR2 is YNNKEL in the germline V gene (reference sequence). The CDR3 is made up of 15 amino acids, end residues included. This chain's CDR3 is CASSRVGPGTEPLLF.

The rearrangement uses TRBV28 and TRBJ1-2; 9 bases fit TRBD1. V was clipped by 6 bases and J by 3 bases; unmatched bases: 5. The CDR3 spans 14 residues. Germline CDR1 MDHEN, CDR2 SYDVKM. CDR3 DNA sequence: TGTGCCAGCAGCCTACAGGGGGCGGACTATGGCTACACCTTC. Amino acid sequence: CASSLQGADYGYTF.

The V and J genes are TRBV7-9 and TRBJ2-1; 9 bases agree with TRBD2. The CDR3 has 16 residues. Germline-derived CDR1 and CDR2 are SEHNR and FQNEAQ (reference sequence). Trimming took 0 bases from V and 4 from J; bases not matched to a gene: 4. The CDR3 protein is CASSLAISGGYNEQFF. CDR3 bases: TGTGCCAGCAGCTTAGCGATTAGCGGGGGTTACAATGAGCAGTTCTTC. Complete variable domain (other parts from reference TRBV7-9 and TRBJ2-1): DTGVSQNPRHKITKRGQNVTFRCDPISEHNRLYWYRQTLGQGPEFLTYFQNEAQLEKSRLLSDRFSAERPKGSFSTLEIQRTEQGDSAMYLCASSLAISGGYNEQFFGPGTRLTVL.

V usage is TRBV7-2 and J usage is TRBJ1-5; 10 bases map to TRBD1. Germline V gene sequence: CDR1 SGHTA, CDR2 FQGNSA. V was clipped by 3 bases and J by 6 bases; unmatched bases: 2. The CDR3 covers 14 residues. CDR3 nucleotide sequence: TGTGCCAGCAGCTTCGGGACAGGGGCTCAGCCCCAGCATTTT. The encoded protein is CASSFGTGAQPQHF.

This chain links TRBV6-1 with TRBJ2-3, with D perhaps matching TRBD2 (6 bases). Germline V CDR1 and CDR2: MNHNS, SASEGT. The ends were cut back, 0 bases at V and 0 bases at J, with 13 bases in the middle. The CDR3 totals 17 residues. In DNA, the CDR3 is TGTGCCAGCAGTGAAGCGCTTCGAGGGACTAGCACAGATACGCAGTATTTT. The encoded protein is CASSEALRGTSTDTQYF.

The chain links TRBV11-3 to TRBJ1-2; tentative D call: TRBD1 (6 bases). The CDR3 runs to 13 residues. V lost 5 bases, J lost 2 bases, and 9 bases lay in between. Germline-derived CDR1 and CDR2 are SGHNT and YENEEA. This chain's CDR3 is CASSRGANYGYTF. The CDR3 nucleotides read TGTGCCAGCAGCCGGGGGGCGAACTATGGCTACACCTTC.

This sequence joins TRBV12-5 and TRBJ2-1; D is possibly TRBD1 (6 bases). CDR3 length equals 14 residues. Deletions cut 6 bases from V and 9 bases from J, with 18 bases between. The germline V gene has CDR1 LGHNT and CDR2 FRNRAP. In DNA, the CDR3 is TGTGCTAGTGGACCCGGACAGCCATCAACTGAGCAGTTCTTC. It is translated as CASGPGQPSTEQFF.

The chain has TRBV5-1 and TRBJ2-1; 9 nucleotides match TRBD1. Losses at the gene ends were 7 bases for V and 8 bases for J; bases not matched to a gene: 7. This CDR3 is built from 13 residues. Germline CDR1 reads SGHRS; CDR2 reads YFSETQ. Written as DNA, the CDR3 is TGCGCCAGCCGGAGGACAGGGGTCGATGAGCAGTTCTTC. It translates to CASRRTGVDEQFF.

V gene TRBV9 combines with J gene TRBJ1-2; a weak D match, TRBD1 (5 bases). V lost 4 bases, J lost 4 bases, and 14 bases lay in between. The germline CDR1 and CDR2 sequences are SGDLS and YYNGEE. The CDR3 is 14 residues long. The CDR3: CASSPQGGGYGYTF. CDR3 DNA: TGTGCCAGCAGCCCTCAGGGAGGCGGCTATGGCTACACCTTC.

The CDR3 is CASSQEARGTGELFF. The CDR3 DNA reads as TGTGCCAGCAGCCAAGAAGCAAGGGGAACCGGGGAGCTGTTTTTT. J is TRBJ2-2 and V is TRBV4-2; a possible D gene is TRBD1 (5 bases). This CDR3 comprises 15 residues. Trimming removed 0 bases from V and 5 bases from J, with 10 bases in between. CDR1 LGHNA and CDR2 YNFKEQ come from the germline V gene.